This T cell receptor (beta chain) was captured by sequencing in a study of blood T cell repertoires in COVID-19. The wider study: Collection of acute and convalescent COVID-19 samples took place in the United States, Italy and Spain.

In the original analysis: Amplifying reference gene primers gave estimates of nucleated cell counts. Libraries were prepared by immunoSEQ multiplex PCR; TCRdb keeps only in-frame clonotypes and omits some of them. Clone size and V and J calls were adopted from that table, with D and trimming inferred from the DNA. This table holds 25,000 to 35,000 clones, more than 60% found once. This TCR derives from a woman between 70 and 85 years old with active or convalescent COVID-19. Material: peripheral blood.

DNA for the CDR3: TGTGCCAGCTCACCTCGACTAGCGGGACGTCATGAGCAGTTCTTC. Its protein is CASSPRLAGRHEQFF. This chain joins TRBV18 and TRBJ2-1; 11 nucleotides align to TRBD2. From germline, CDR1 is KGHSH and CDR2 LQKENI. CDR3 length: 15 amino acids. The trim removed 3 bases at V and 8 bases at J, leaving 6 bases unmatched.